These 9 T cell receptor beta chains originate from one sample sequenced in a study of identical twins. TCRdb re-analysed the 5' RACE reads in MiXCR, keeping a single row per CDR3 protein. This table holds 150,000 or so distinct CDR3 sequences, roughly 3.3% found once. Sequences were obtained from memory T cells sorted from blood. These TCRs come from a man between 18 and 35 years old in good health.

This clonotype was seen at least ten times. The V gene is TRBV12-3 or TRBV12-4, the J gene TRBJ2-1; D is unresolved. The length of the CDR3 is 13 residues. Trimming left V 5 bases short and J 10 bases short, with 15 bases between. CDR3 nucleotide sequence: TGTGCCAGCAGTCTGACCCCTGTGAACGAGCAGTTCTTC. Its protein product is CASSLTPVNEQFF.

Ten or more counts support this clonotype. The CDR3 DNA reads as TGTGCTAGTGGCGGCGGGAACCCTGGTGAAAAACTGTTTTTT. Amino acid sequence: CASGGGNPGEKLFF. This rearrangement joins TRBV12-5 to TRBJ1-4; unclear D gene. The CDR3 loop spans 14 amino acids. Germline CDR1 LGHNT, CDR2 FRNRAP. V gave up 6 bases and J gave up 7 bases, with 15 bases separating them. Combining the CDR3 with reference TRBV12-5 and TRBJ1-4 gives the whole variable domain DARVTQTPRHKVTEMGQEVTMRCQPILGHNTVFWYRQTMMQGLELLAYFRNRAPLDDSGMPKDRFSAEMPDATLATLKIQPSEPRDSAVYFCASGGGNPGEKLFFGSGTQLSVL.

The table lists this clonotype with many counts. The CDR3 sequence is CASSQAGTGPAKNIQYF. CDR3 in DNA: TGTGCCAGCAGCCAAGCTGGGACAGGGCCAGCCAAAAACATTCAGTACTTC. The chain couples TRBV4-2 to TRBJ2-4; 9 positions match TRBD1. The V and J ends lost 1 base and 0 bases, in that order; junction bases with no gene match: 4. In germline, CDR1 is LGHNA, CDR2 YNFKEQ. This CDR3 contains 17 residues.

There are many counts of this clonotype. The chain links TRBV12-3 or TRBV12-4 to TRBJ2-2; D gene uncertain. Trimming stripped 3 bases from V and 1 base from J, with 6 bases between. This CDR3 is built from 14 residues. Here the CDR3 DNA reads TGTGCCAGCAGTTTTCTCGGGAACACCGGGGAGCTGTTTTTT. Translating it yields CASSFLGNTGELFF.

In its sample, this clonotype was seen many times. The rearrangement joins TRBV29-1 to TRBJ2-2, with D unresolved. CDR1 is SQVTM, CDR2 ANQGSEA, per germline. V was pared by 6 bases and J by 5 bases, with 16 bases between. CDR3 length: 14 amino acids. The CDR3 reads CSVALGGVTGELFF. The CDR3 bases are TGCAGCGTGGCGTTGGGCGGAGTAACCGGGGAGCTGTTTTTT.

This chain joins TRBV19 and TRBJ1-2; D perhaps matches TRBD1 (5 bases). V lost 5 bases and J lost 4, with 17 bases in between. Per the germline V gene, CDR1 is LNHDA and CDR2 is SQIVND (reference sequence). The CDR3 is made up of 15 amino acids. The CDR3 is CASSSSGLSFYGYTF. CDR3 coding DNA: TGTGCCAGTAGTTCTTCAGGGTTAAGTTTCTATGGCTACACCTTC. Filled out from reference TRBV19 and TRBJ1-2, the complete variable domain reads DGGITQSPKYLFRKEGQNVTLSCEQNLNHDAMYWYRQDPGQGLRLIYYSQIVNDFQKGDIAEGYSVSREKKESFPLTVTSAQKNPTAFYLCASSSSGLSFYGYTFGSGTRLTVV.

This clonotype was detected a few times. The chain joins TRBV2 to TRBJ2-4, with D uncertain. Trimming removed 0 bases at V and 5 bases at J, with 8 bases between. CDR3 length: 14 amino acids. The germline V gene encodes CDR1 SNHLY and CDR2 FYNNEI. The CDR3 region is CASSEAPGQNIQYF. The DNA of the CDR3 is TGTGCCAGCAGTGAAGCGCCGGGTCAAAACATTCAGTACTTC.

Ten or more counts support this clonotype. Here the CDR3 reads CATSVPGQGPLDV. CDR3 sequence (DNA): TGTGCCACCAGTGTTCCGGGACAGGGTCCCCTGGACGTC. The V gene is TRBV24-1, the J gene TRBJ2-7; 9 bases line up with TRBD1. From germline, CDR1 is KGHDR and CDR2 SFDVKD. CDR3 length equals 13 residues.

This clonotype was observed at least ten times. The chain recombines TRBV5-5 with TRBJ2-1, with 13 bases that match TRBD2. The CDR3 length is 16 residues. CDR1 is SGHKS, CDR2 YYEKEE, per germline (reference sequence). The V and J ends lost 1 base and 9 bases, in that order; junction bases with no gene match: 7. CDR3 DNA: TGTGCCAGCAGCTTGTTCCCACTAGCGGGAGGGATTGAGCAGTTCTTC. This encodes CASSLFPLAGGIEQFF. The variable domain in full, with the rest retrieved from reference TRBV5-5 and TRBJ2-1, is DAGVTQSPTHLIKTRGQQVTLRCSPISGHKSVSWYQQVLGQGPQFIFQYYEKEERGRGNFPDRFSARQFPNYSSELNVNALLLGDSALYLCASSLFPLAGGIEQFFGPGTRLTVL.